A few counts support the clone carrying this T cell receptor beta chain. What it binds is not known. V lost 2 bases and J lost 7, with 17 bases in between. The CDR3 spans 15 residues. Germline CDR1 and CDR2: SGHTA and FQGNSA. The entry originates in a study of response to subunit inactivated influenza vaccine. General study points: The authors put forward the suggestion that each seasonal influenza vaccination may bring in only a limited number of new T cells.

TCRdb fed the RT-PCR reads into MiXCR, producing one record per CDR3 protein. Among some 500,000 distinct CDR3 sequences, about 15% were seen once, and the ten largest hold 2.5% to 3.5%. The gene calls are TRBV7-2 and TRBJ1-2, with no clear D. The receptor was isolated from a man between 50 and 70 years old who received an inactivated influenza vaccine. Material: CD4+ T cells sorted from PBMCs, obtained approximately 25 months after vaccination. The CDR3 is CASSLSGSLRRGYTF. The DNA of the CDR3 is TGTGCCAGCAGCTTATCGGGGTCCTTGCGGCGTGGCTACACCTTC.